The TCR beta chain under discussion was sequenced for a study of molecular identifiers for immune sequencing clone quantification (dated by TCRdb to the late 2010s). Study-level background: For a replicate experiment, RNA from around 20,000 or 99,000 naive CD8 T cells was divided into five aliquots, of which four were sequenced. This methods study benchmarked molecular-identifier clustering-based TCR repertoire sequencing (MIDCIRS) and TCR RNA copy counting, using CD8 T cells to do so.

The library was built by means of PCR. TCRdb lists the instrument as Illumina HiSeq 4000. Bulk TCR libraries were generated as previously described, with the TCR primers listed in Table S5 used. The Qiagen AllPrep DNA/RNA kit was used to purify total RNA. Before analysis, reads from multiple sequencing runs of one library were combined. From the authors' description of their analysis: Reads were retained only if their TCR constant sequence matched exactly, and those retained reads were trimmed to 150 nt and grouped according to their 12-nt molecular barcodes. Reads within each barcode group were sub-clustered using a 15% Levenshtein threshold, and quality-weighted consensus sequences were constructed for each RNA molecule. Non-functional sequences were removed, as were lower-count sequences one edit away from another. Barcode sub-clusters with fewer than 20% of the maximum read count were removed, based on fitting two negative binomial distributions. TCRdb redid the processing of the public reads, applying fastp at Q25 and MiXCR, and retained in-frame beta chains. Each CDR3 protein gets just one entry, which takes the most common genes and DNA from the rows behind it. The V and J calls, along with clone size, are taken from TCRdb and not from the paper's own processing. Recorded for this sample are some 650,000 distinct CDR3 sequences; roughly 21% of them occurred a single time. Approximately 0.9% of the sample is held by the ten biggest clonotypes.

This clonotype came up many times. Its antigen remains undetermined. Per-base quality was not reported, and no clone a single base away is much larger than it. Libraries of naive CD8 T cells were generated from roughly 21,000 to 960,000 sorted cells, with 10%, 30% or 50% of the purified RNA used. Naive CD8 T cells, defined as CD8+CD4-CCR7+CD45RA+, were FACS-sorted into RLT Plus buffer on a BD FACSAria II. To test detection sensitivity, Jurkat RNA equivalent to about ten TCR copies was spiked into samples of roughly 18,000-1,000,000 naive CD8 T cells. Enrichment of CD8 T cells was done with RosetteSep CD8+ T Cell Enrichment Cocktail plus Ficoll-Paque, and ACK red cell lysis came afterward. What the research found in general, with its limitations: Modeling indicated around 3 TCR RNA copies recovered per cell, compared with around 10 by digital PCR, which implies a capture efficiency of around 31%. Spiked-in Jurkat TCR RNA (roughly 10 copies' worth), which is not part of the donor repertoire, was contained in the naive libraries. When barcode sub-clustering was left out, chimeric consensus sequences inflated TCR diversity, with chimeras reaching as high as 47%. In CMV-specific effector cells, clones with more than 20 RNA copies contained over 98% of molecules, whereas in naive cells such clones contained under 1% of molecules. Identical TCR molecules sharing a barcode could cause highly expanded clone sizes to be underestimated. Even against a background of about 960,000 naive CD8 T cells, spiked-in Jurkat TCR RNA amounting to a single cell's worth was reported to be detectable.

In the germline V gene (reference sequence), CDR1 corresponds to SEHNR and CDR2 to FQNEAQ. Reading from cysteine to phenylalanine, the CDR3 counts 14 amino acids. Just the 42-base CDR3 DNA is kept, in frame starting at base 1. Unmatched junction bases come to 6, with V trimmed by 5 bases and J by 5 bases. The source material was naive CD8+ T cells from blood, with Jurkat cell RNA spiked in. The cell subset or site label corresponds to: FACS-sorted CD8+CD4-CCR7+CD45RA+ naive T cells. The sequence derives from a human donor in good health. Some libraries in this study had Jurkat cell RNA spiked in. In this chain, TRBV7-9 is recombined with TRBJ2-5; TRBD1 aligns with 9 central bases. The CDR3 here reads CASSPVGTGETQYF. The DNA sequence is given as TGTGCCAGCAGCCCCGTCGGGACAGGGGAGACCCAGTACTTC.